This T cell receptor (beta chain) is from a study of blood T cell repertoires in COVID-19. The authors' processing: Using reference gene primer amplification, nucleated cell counts were estimated. This table comes from immunoSEQ multiplex PCR, and its TCRdb copy is limited to in-frame clones, with some not included. From that table come the V and J calls and clone size; the DNA was used to work out D and trimming. The data hold about 54,000 clones, with approximately 91% observed a single time. This clone was recorded once. The V end was cut by 3 bases, the J end by 5 bases, with 13 bases between. CDR1 LNHDA and CDR2 SQIVND come from the germline V gene (reference sequence). The CDR3 totals 14 residues.

The TCR was taken from a man in his fifties or sixties with acute or convalescent COVID-19. The sample was peripheral blood. The chain recombines TRBV19 with TRBJ1-1, with D possibly being TRBD1 (6 bases). The chain's CDR3 is CASSIGGPRTEAFF. The CDR3 DNA follows: TGTGCCAGTAGTATTGGGGGCCCGAGGACTGAAGCTTTCTTT.